The text below deals with one T cell receptor (beta chain). The sample is drawn from a study of T cells in Graves' hyperthyroidism and ophthalmopathy. RNA transcripts served as the template for amplifying TCR beta CDR3 regions. When the TCR CDR3 underwent first-round RT-PCR, the HTBI primer set was used. TCRdb redid the calling of the multiplex PCR reads with MiXCR, one entry per CDR3 protein. The repertoire consists of 700,000 to 950,000 distinct CDR3 sequences, with 30% to 40% occurring once and the leading ten covering approximately 31%. CDR1 is SGHRS and CDR2 is YFSETQ in the germline V gene. V lost 4 bases and J 3 bases, leaving 16 bases between the germline ends. The CDR3 totals 16 residues.

The rearrangement uses TRBV5-1 and TRBJ1-4, with a possible D match to TRBD1 (6 bases). The source of this sequence is a middle-aged woman with Graves' hyperthyroidism. The specimen was blood. CDR3 loop: CASSVGGGAANEKLFF. The DNA of the CDR3 is TGCGCCAGCAGCGTCGGTGGGGGGGCAGCTAATGAAAAACTGTTTTTT. The full variable domain, its missing parts supplied by reference TRBV5-1 and TRBJ1-4, is KAGVTQTPRYLIKTRGQQVTLSCSPISGHRSVSWYQQTPGQGLQFLFEYFSETQRNKGNFPGRFSGRQFSNSRSEMNVSTLELGDSALYLCASSVGGGAANEKLFFGSGTQLSVL.